The 26 T cell receptor beta chains listed next were all sequenced from one sample in a study of blood T cell repertoires in COVID-19 (dated by TCRdb to about 2020). The library was generated by the immunoSEQ multiplex PCR assay. TCRdb's version of the immuneACCESS table is confined to in-frame rearrangements and falls short of the full clone set. An unresolved V gene accounts for under half of the shortfall where checked; the remainder is of unknown origin. In this sample the table shows 250,000 to 300,000 clones, 70% to 90% of which occur a single time. Less than 8.5% of the sample rests with the top ten. Material: PBMCs or T cells enriched from blood (not recorded which). These receptors were taken from a woman between 45 and 60 years old who had been exposed to COVID-19.

The chain combines TRBV5-1 with TRBJ1-3; possible D gene TRBD1, 6 bases. This CDR3 contains 15 residues. Germline values: CDR1 SGHRS, CDR2 YFSETQ. With 3 bases removed from V and 2 bases from J, the gap between germline ends came to 12 bases. The CDR3 region has the DNA TGCGCCAGCAGCTCGGGCAACAGGGCTGGAAACACCATATATTTT. This encodes CASSSGNRAGNTIYF.

The chain combines TRBV27 with TRBJ1-6, with D perhaps matching TRBD1 (6 bases). This CDR3 region has 14 residues. V was shortened by 3 bases and J by 6 bases, with 9 bases between the two germline ends. Per germline, CDR1 MNHEY and CDR2 SMNVEV (reference sequence). CDR3 sequence: CASSLDSPNSPLHF. The DNA for the CDR3 is TGTGCCAGCAGTTTGGACAGTCCTAATTCACCCCTCCACTTT.

V and J are TRBV5-1 and TRBJ1-2, with D unclear. Trimming stripped 0 bases from V and 0 bases from J, with 9 bases between. CDR1 is SGHRS, CDR2 YFSETQ, per germline. There are 15 residues in the CDR3. Here the CDR3 reads CASSLAAVANYGYTF. CDR3 in DNA: TGCGCCAGCAGCTTGGCCGCAGTCGCTAACTATGGCTACACCTTC.

In DNA, the CDR3 is TGTGCCAGCAGGAGAGACAGGGGGGTAAACACTGAAGCTTTCTTT. This gives the protein CASRRDRGVNTEAFF. V gene TRBV2 combines with J gene TRBJ1-1; 9 nucleotides line up with TRBD1. Trimming took 6 bases from V and 2 from J; bases not matched to a gene: 7. This CDR3 contains 15 residues. Germline V gene sequence: CDR1 SNHLY, CDR2 FYNNEI.

A word on this clone: Sequence at one end of the junction differs from germline and may be a read error. The rearrangement joins TRBV12-3 or TRBV12-4 to TRBJ1-1; D is undetermined. The CDR3 consists of 11 residues. CDR3 sequence (DNA): TGTGCCACCGGCGACGAGGGTGAAGCCCTCTTT. Translating it yields CATGDEGEALF.

The chain combines TRBV5-4 with TRBJ1-4, with 8 bases identical to TRBD1. The CDR3 consists of 15 residues. Trimming cost V 4 bases and J 4 bases; bases outside gene matches: 6. Germline V gene sequence: CDR1 SGHNT, CDR2 YYREEE (reference sequence). The CDR3 nucleotides are TGTGCCAGCAGCCCGGGGACAGGCGTTAATGAAAAACTGTTTTTT. Translation gives CASSPGTGVNEKLFF.

The chain combines TRBV28 with TRBJ1-2; TRBD1 agrees at 8 bases. The CDR3 is 14 amino acids. Germline lookup yields CDR1 MDHEN and CDR2 SYDVKM. V lost 5 bases to trimming and J lost 5 bases; unmatched junction nucleotides: 7. The CDR3 DNA reads as TGTGCCAGCAGTCTCGGACAGGGACGGTATGGCTACACCTTC. Protein sequence: CASSLGQGRYGYTF.

For the CDR3, the DNA is TGTGCCAGCAGTCCCCCGGGACAGGGTGTGTATAATTCACCCCTCCACTTT. Its translation is CASSPPGQGVYNSPLHF. V usage is TRBV28 and J usage is TRBJ1-6, with TRBD1 identical over 9 bases. CDR1 is MDHEN, CDR2 SYDVKM, per germline. The CDR3 runs to 17 residues. The V and J ends lost 5 bases and 4 bases, in that order; junction bases with no gene match: 9. Based on the CDR3 plus reference TRBV28 and TRBJ1-6, the full variable domain is DVKVTQSSRYLVKRTGEKVFLECVQDMDHENMFWYRQDPGLGLRLIYFSYDVKMKEKGDIPEGYSVSREKKERFSLILESASTNQTSMYLCASSPPGQGVYNSPLHFGNGTRLTVT.

The chain employs TRBV10-1 and TRBJ1-1, with 8 bases matching TRBD1. The trim removed 0 bases at V and 9 bases at J, leaving 12 bases unmatched. The germline gives CDR1 WNHNN, CDR2 SYGVQD (reference sequence). The CDR3 loop spans 16 amino acids. CDR3 protein: CASSESVGTGQTQAFF. The CDR3 nucleotides read TGCGCCAGCAGTGAGTCGGTGGGGACAGGACAAACCCAAGCTTTCTTT.

CDR3 nucleotide sequence: TGTGCCAGCAGGGACGGGAGCGATGAGCAGTTCTTC. It translates to CASRDGSDEQFF. The chain recombines TRBV4-2 with TRBJ2-1; D possibly corresponds to TRBD2 (6 bases). Germline assignment: CDR1 LGHNA and CDR2 YNFKEQ. V lost 6 bases and J lost 8, with 11 bases in between. The CDR3 loop spans 12 amino acids.

The chain joins TRBV10-2 to TRBJ1-2; D might be TRBD1 (6 bases). The germline CDR1 and CDR2 sequences are WSHSY and SAAADI. The CDR3 sequence is 18 residues long. Trimming left V 2 bases short and J 0 bases short, with 19 bases between. CDR3 residues: CASSEGGHQLPANYGYTF. DNA for the CDR3: TGCGCCAGCAGTGAGGGGGGACACCAATTACCGGCTAACTATGGCTACACCTTC.

V gene TRBV10-1 combines with J gene TRBJ1-1, with 12 positions matching TRBD1. V trimming: 10 bases; J trimming: 0 bases; junction bases outside the gene matches: 12. Germline assignment: CDR1 WNHNN and CDR2 SYGVQD (reference sequence). The CDR3 is made up of 17 amino acids. The CDR3 DNA is TGCGCCAACCACCCGGGACAGGGGGCCTTCATGAACACTGAAGCTTTCTTT. It encodes CANHPGQGAFMNTEAFF.

The chain couples TRBV9 to TRBJ2-5, with 13 bases identical to TRBD2. V lost 4 bases, J lost 4 bases, and 4 bases stayed unmatched. The CDR3 covers 15 residues. Germline loops: CDR1 SGDLS, CDR2 YYNGEE. In DNA, the CDR3 is TGTGCCAGCAGCACTAGCGGGGGGGCATTAGAGACCCAGTACTTC. It specifies CASSTSGGALETQYF.

This clone turned up a few times. The chain employs TRBV15 and TRBJ1-1; no clear D gene. Trimming pared 4 bases from V and 0 bases from J, leaving 18 bases between. The germline CDR1 and CDR2 sequences are LNHNV and YYDKDF (reference sequence). CDR3 length: 17 amino acids. The CDR3: CATSKGNRGRMNTEAFF. The CDR3 DNA sequence: TGTGCCACCAGCAAAGGGAACCGGGGAAGGATGAACACTGAAGCTTTCTTT.

The chain recombines TRBV20-1 with TRBJ2-1, with D tentatively TRBD2 (6 bases). CDR1 DFQATT and CDR2 SNEGSKA come from the germline V gene (reference sequence). Trimming pared 7 bases from V and 9 bases from J, leaving 13 bases between. The CDR3 consists of 11 residues. This chain's CDR3 is CSVRGPGEQFF. The CDR3 nucleotides are TGCAGTGTGCGGGGACCCGGTGAGCAGTTCTTC.

This chain joins TRBV5-6 and TRBJ1-1; tentatively, D is TRBD1 (6 bases). The CDR3 runs 14 residues. Trimming removed 0 bases at V and 11 bases at J, with 17 bases between. CDR1 is SGHDT and CDR2 is YYEEEE in the germline V gene. CDR3 sequence (DNA): TGTGCCAGCAGCTTGGACGGGACACCCGAGAGGGCTTTCTTT. Translated, it gives CASSLDGTPERAFF.

The gene calls are TRBV27 and TRBJ1-2; D gene uncertain. V lost 3 bases and J lost 4, with 15 bases in between. This CDR3 is built from 15 residues. The V gene's germline CDR1 is MNHEY and CDR2 SMNVEV (reference sequence). CDR3 loop: CASSFTHGLIYGYTF. As DNA, the CDR3 is TGTGCCAGCAGTTTTACCCATGGACTGATCTATGGCTACACCTTC.

V usage is TRBV2 and J usage is TRBJ1-6; D not certain. The germline V gene has CDR1 SNHLY and CDR2 FYNNEI. This CDR3 region has 15 residues. V was cut by 6 bases and J by 4 bases, with 13 bases left in between. The CDR3 loop is CASRPNGQYNSPLHF. The CDR3 DNA reads TGTGCCAGCAGGCCGAATGGGCAGTATAATTCACCCCTCCACTTT.

This clone was counted a single time. The rearrangement uses TRBV6-1 and TRBJ1-2, with D hard to call. CDR3 size: 14 residues. Germline assignment: CDR1 MNHNS and CDR2 SASEGT. V lost 0 bases to trimming and J lost 5 bases, with 10 bases between them. The CDR3 region is CASSEAHSGYGYTF. The CDR3 DNA follows: TGTGCCAGCAGTGAAGCCCACAGCGGGTATGGCTACACCTTC.

This clone was observed a single time. The chain employs TRBV11-2 and TRBJ2-7, with 10 bases matching TRBD1. Germline V lookup: CDR1 SGHAT, CDR2 FQNNGV. This CDR3 contains 15 residues. With 5 bases clipped from V and 3 bases from J, the junction kept 7 bases outside the gene matches. The CDR3 region has the DNA TGTGCCAGCAGCCCGACAGGGGGCACAGACTACGAGCAGTACTTC. Its translation: CASSPTGGTDYEQYF.

J is TRBJ1-3 and V is TRBV19; 7 bases line up with TRBD1. The V gene end was trimmed by 3 bases and the J gene end by 3 bases; junction bases not matched to a gene: 5. CDR1 LNHDA and CDR2 SQIVND come from the germline V gene (reference sequence). CDR3 length equals 15 residues. The CDR3 DNA follows: TGTGCCAGTAGTATCTCAGGGGGAAGTGGAAACACCATATATTTT. Its translation: CASSISGGSGNTIYF. Combining the CDR3 with reference TRBV19 and TRBJ1-3 gives the whole variable domain DGGITQSPKYLFRKEGQNVTLSCEQNLNHDAMYWYRQDPGQGLRLIYYSQIVNDFQKGDIAEGYSVSREKKESFPLTVTSAQKNPTAFYLCASSISGGSGNTIYFGEGSWLTVV.

For this clone: Other DNA sequences in this specimen translate into the identical CDR3. The CDR3 spells CASSPDRNNEKLFF. For the CDR3, the DNA is TGTGCCAGCTCACCCGACAGAAATAATGAAAAACTGTTTTTT. The genes are TRBV18 and TRBJ1-4; tentative D call: TRBD1 (5 bases). This CDR3 spans 14 amino acids. CDR1 is KGHSH, CDR2 LQKENI, per germline. Trimming left V 3 bases short and J 4 bases short, with 9 bases between. The whole variable domain, remainder taken from reference TRBV18 and TRBJ1-4, is NAGVMQNPRHLVRRRGQEARLRCSPMKGHSHVYWYRQLPEEGLKFMVYLQKENIIDESGMPKERFSAEFPKEGPSILRIQQVVRGDSAAYFCASSPDRNNEKLFFGSGTQLSVL.

This clone was picked up a small number of times. The genes are TRBV19 and TRBJ1-2; 8 bases fit TRBD1. The CDR3 totals 16 residues. Germline CDR1 and CDR2: LNHDA and SQIVND (reference sequence). Germline trimming cut 5 bases from V and 3 bases from J; bases unmatched to any gene: 11. This CDR3 is CASSAPRDRSDYGYTF. As DNA, the CDR3 is TGTGCCAGTAGTGCCCCCAGGGACAGGTCGGACTATGGCTACACCTTC.

This clone has just one count. The chain carries TRBV30 and TRBJ2-3, with a possible D match to TRBD1 (5 bases). The germline V gene encodes CDR1 GTSNPN and CDR2 SVGIG (reference sequence). This CDR3 region has 12 residues. V was pared by 1 base and J by 6 bases, with 8 bases between. The CDR3 here is CAWSGGHDTQYF. The CDR3 coding sequence is TGTGCCTGGAGTGGCGGACATGATACGCAGTATTTT. The full variable domain, with the rest looked up from reference TRBV30 and TRBJ2-3, is SQTIHQWPATLVQPVGSPLSLECTVEGTSNPNLYWYRQAAGRGLQLLFYSVGIGQISSEVPQNLSASRPQDRQFILSSKKLLLSDSGFYLCAWSGGHDTQYFGPGTRLTVL.

The sample holds many counts of this clone. The rearrangement uses TRBV28 and TRBJ1-2; 9 nucleotides line up with TRBD1. The junction had 25 bases not matched to a gene; V was cut back by 4 bases and J by 4 bases. In germline, CDR1 is MDHEN, CDR2 SYDVKM. The CDR3 runs to 21 residues. The DNA of the CDR3 is TGTGCCAGCAGTTCCGTTTATGGGGCAGCGGGGCACAGGGGGCCGGGCTATGGCTACACCTTC. It specifies CASSSVYGAAGHRGPGYGYTF.

This clone was found a few times. As DNA, the CDR3 is TGTGCCAGCAGCTTGGGAGGAGCGGATCAGCCCCAGCATTTT. It is translated as CASSLGGADQPQHF. The rearrangement links TRBV7-9 to TRBJ1-5; D not certain. CDR1 is SEHNR, CDR2 FQNEAQ, per germline (reference sequence). The V end lost 3 bases, the J end lost 5 bases, and 11 bases lay between the germline ends. The CDR3 runs to 14 residues.